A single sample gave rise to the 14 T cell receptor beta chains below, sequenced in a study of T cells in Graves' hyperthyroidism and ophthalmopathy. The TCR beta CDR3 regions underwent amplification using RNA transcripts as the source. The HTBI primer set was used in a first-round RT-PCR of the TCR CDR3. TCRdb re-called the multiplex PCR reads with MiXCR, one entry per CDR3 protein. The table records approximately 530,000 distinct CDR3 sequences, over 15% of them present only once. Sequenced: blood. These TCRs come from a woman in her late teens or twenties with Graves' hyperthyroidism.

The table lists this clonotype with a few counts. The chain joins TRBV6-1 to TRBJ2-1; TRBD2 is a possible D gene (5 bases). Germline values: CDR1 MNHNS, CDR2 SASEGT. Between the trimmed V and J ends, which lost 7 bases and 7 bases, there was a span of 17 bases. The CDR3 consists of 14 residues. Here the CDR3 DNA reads TGTGCCAGCACCCCTGCGACTATCGTAAATGAGCAGTTCTTC. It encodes CASTPATIVNEQFF.

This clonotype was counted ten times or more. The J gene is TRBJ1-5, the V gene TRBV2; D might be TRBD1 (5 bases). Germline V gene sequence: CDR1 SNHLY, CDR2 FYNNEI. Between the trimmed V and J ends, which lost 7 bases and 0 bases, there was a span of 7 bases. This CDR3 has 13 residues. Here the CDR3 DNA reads TGTGCCAGCAAAGGGGATAGCAATCAGCCCCAGCATTTT. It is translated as CASKGDSNQPQHF.

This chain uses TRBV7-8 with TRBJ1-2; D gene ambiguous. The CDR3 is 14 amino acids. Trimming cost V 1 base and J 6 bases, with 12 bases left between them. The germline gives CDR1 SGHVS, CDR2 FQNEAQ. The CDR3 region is CASSLVSRYNGYTF. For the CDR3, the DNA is TGTGCCAGCAGCTTAGTTTCGAGGTACAATGGCTACACCTTC.

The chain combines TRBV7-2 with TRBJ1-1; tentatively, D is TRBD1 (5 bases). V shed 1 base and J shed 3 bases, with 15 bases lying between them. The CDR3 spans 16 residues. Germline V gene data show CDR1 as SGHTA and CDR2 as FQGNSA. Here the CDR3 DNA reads TGTGCCAGCAGCTTAGTAGGTGGGGCGGGGGACACTGAAGCTTTCTTT. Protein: CASSLVGGAGDTEAFF.

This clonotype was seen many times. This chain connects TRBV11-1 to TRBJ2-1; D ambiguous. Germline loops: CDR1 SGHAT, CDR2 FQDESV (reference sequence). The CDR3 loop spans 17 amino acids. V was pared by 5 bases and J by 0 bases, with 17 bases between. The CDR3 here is CASSLKWQVYSYNEQFF. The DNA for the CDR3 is TGTGCCAGCAGCCTAAAGTGGCAAGTCTACTCCTACAATGAGCAGTTCTTC.

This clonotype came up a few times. The CDR3 DNA follows: TGTGCCAGCAGGAGACAGGGCGGGATGAACACTGAAGCTTTCTTT. It encodes CASRRQGGMNTEAFF. The chain uses TRBV6-4 and TRBJ1-1; 7 nucleotides agree with TRBD1. The CDR3 consists of 15 residues. Losses at the gene ends were 6 bases for V and 0 bases for J; bases not matched to a gene: 7. Germline V CDR1 and CDR2: MRHNA, SNTAGT.

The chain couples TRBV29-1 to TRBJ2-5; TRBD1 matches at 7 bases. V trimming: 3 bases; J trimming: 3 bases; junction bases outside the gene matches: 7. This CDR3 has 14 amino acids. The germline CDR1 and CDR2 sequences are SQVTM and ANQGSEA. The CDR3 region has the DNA TGCAGCGTTGACCTGGGGGACAGCAAAGAGACCCAGTACTTC. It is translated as CSVDLGDSKETQYF.

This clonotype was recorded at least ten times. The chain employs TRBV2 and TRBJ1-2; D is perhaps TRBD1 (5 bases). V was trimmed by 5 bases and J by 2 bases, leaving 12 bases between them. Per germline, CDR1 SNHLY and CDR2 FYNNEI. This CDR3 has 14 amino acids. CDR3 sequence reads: CASSRPGRNYGYTF. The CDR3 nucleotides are TGTGCCAGCAGTCGACCGGGACGCAACTATGGCTACACCTTC.

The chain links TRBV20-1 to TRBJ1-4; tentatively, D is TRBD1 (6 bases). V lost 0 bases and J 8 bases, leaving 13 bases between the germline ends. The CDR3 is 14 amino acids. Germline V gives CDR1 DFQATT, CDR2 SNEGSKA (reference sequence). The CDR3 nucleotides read TGCAGTGCTAGAGATTGGTCTACAGGGGAAAAACTGTTTTTT. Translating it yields CSARDWSTGEKLFF.

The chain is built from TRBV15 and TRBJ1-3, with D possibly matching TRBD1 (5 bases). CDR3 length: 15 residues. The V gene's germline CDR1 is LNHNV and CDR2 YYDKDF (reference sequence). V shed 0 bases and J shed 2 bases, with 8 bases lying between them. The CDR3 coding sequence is TGTGCCACCAGCAGAGATGGGGGAACTGGAAACACCATATATTTT. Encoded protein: CATSRDGGTGNTIYF. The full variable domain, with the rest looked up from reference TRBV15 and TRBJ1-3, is DAMVIQNPRYQVTQFGKPVTLSCSQTLNHNVMYWYQQKSSQAPKLLFHYYDKDFNNEADTPDNFQSRRPNTSFCFLDIRSPGLGDTAMYLCATSRDGGTGNTIYFGEGSWLTVV.

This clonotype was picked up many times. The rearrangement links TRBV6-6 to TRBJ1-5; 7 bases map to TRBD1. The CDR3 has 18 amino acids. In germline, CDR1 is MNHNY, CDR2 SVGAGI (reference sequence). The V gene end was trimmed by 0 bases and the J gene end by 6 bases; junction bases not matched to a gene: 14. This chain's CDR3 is CASSYSGGGAGGGQPQHF. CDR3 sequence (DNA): TGTGCCAGCAGTTACTCTGGAGGGGGCGCTGGGGGTGGTCAGCCCCAGCATTTT.

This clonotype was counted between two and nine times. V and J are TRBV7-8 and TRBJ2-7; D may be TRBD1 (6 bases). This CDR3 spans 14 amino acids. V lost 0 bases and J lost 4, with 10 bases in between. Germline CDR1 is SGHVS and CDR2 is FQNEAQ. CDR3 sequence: CASSLASRGYEQYF. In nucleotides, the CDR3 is TGTGCCAGCAGCTTAGCTTCCAGGGGATACGAGCAGTACTTC.

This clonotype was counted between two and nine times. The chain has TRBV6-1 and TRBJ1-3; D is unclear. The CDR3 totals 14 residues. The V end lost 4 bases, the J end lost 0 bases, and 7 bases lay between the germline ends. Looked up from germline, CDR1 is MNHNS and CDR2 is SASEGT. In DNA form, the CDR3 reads TGTGCCAGCAGTGCCTGGAGCTCTGGAAACACCATATATTTT. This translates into CASSAWSSGNTIYF.

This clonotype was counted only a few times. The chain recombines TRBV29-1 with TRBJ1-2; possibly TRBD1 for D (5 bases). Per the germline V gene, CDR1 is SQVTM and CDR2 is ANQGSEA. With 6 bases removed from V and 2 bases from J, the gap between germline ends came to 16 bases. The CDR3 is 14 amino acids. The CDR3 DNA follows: TGCAGCGTGGAGGCCGGGACGGGGAACTATGGCTACACCTTC. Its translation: CSVEAGTGNYGYTF.